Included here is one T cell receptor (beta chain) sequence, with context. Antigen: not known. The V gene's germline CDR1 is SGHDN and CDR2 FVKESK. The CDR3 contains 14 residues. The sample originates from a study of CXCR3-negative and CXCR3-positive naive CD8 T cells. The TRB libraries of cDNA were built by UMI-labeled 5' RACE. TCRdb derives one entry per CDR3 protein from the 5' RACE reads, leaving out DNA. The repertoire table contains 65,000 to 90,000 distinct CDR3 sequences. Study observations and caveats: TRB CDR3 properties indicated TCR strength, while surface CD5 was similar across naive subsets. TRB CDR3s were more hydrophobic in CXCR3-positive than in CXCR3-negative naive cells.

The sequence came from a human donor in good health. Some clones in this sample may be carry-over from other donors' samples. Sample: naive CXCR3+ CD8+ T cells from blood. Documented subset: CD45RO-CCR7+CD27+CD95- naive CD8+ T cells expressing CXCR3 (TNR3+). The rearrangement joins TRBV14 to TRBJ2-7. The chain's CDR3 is CASSHPATTYEQYF.